The clone carrying this TCR beta chain was counted a few times. Antigen unknown. V lost 3 bases and J lost 10, with 15 bases in between. This CDR3 contains 13 residues. CDR1 and CDR2 from the germline V gene are MDHEN and SYDVKM. This sample stems from a study of blood T cells in healthy people across ages. The sample providers were healthy Caucasian people from Russia, aged about 6 to 100. General observations from the study: Per million T cells, the diversity of TCR beta decreased roughly linearly as age advanced. Donor CMV infection status was unknown, possibly confounding age-related changes in expanded clonotypes.

A second PCR of about 6 to 11 cycles used a sample-barcoded 5' primer and a J-beta primer mix. A single record per CDR3 protein comes from TCRdb applying MiXCR to the 5' RACE reads. The sample consists of 1.5 million to 2 million distinct CDR3 sequences, under 30% of them appearing once. The source material was blood. The genes are TRBV28 and TRBJ1-1; D is uncertain. This receptor was identified in a woman aged 25 to 39 in good health. DNA of the CDR3: TGTGCCAGCAGTTTCCCCCCGGGGAGTGGAGCTTTCTTT. As protein: CASSFPPGSGAFF.